The next 25 T cell receptor beta chains were all read from a single sample in a study of T cells in Graves' hyperthyroidism and ophthalmopathy. RNA transcripts were the template for amplifying TCR beta CDR3 regions. With the HTBI primer set, the TCR CDR3 went through a first round of RT-PCR. TCRdb reanalysed the multiplex PCR reads using MiXCR and keeps one entry per CDR3 protein. The data hold a few hundred thousand distinct CDR3 sequences, with about 13% observed a single time. Source material: blood. The receptor source for this set is a young woman with Graves' hyperthyroidism.

The chain is built from TRBV28 and TRBJ1-3; weak D call: TRBD1 (5 bases). The V end lost 1 base, the J end lost 1 base, and 8 bases lay between the germline ends. The V gene's germline CDR1 is MDHEN and CDR2 SYDVKM. The CDR3 sequence is 15 residues long. CDR3 DNA: TGTGCCAGCAGTTTATCGGCAGGGTCTGGAAACACCATATATTTT. This translates into CASSLSAGSGNTIYF.

The rearrangement uses TRBV14 and TRBJ1-2; no definite D call. The germline V gene encodes CDR1 SGHDN and CDR2 FVKESK. Trimming removed 2 bases at V and 6 bases at J, with 13 bases between. This CDR3 contains 14 residues. For the CDR3, the DNA is TGTGCCAGCAGCCAATCAATCGGTAATCATGGCTACACCTTC. It translates to CASSQSIGNHGYTF.

The genes are TRBV19 and TRBJ1-5; no reliable D call. This CDR3 region has 12 residues. Trimming took 2 bases from V and 5 from J, leaving 4 bases between them. Germline V lookup: CDR1 LNHDA, CDR2 SQIVND (reference sequence). CDR3 residues: CASSISDQPQHF. The CDR3 coding sequence is TGTGCCAGTAGTATATCCGATCAGCCCCAGCATTTT.

The rearrangement links TRBV4-1 to TRBJ1-2; D might be TRBD1 (6 bases). In germline, CDR1 is MGHRA, CDR2 YSYEKL. CDR3 length: 16 residues. V gave up 4 bases and J gave up 4 bases, with 19 bases separating them. CDR3 coding DNA: TGCGCCAGCAGCCGAGTCTACGACAGGAAACTCTATGGCTACACCTTC. Translation gives CASSRVYDRKLYGYTF.

This clonotype was observed a handful of times. The chain uses TRBV19 and TRBJ1-5; maybe TRBD1 (5 bases). The CDR3 sequence is 13 residues long. Trimming took 0 bases from V and 11 from J, leaving 11 bases between them. Per germline, CDR1 LNHDA and CDR2 SQIVND (reference sequence). In DNA form, the CDR3 reads TGTGCCAGTAGTATAGAGGGGCTGGGAACCCAGCATTTT. Its protein is CASSIEGLGTQHF.

This clonotype has ten or more counts. This chain joins TRBV3-1 and TRBJ1-1; 9 bases map to TRBD1. Trimming cost V 4 bases and J 8 bases; bases outside gene matches: 2. Germline CDR1 is LGHDT and CDR2 is YNNKEL (reference sequence). The length of the CDR3 is 12 residues. DNA of the CDR3: TGTGCCAGCAGCCGTGGGACAGGGGAAGCTTTCTTT. This translates into CASSRGTGEAFF. Full variable domain (remainder filled in from reference TRBV3-1 and TRBJ1-1): DTAVSQTPKYLVTQMGNDKSIKCEQNLGHDTMYWYKQDSKKFLKIMFSYNNKELIINETVPNRFSPKSPDKAHLNLHINSLELGDSAVYFCASSRGTGEAFFGQGTRLTVV.

This clonotype has only a few counts. The chain links TRBV10-2 to TRBJ2-1; TRBD2 might be the D (6 bases). The V and J ends lost 3 bases and 7 bases respectively, with 13 bases between them. The CDR3 loop spans 14 amino acids. The germline V gene has CDR1 WSHSY and CDR2 SAAADI. CDR3 in DNA: TGCGCCAGCAGTGACTTCAATAGCGGTAATGAGCAGTTCTTC. It translates to CASSDFNSGNEQFF.

A few counts support this clonotype. This chain joins TRBV19 and TRBJ1-1, with D hard to call. V was clipped by 4 bases and J by 8 bases, with 14 bases between them. This CDR3 is 13 amino acids long. CDR1 is LNHDA, CDR2 SQIVND, per germline (reference sequence). CDR3 region: CASSKIYGTEAFF. The CDR3 DNA sequence: TGTGCCAGTAGTAAAATTTATGGTACCGAAGCTTTCTTT.

This clonotype was recorded at least ten times. The chain couples TRBV5-1 to TRBJ2-3; D is uncertain. Trimming stripped 4 bases from V and 2 bases from J, with 11 bases between. CDR1 is SGHRS, CDR2 YFSETQ, per germline. The CDR3 has 14 amino acids. Here the CDR3 DNA reads TGCGCCAGCAGCGCCGGAGAGCCCACAGATACGCAGTATTTT. Protein product: CASSAGEPTDTQYF.

The sample holds many counts of this clonotype. This sequence joins TRBV11-3 and TRBJ2-5, with D possibly called TRBD1 or TRBD2 (5 bases each). V was shortened by 2 bases and J by 9 bases, with 13 bases between the two germline ends. This CDR3 has 13 amino acids. In germline, CDR1 is SGHNT, CDR2 YENEEA. The DNA of the CDR3 is TGTGCCAGCAGCTTAAAGTGGGGGTCCCCCCAGTACTTC. It specifies CASSLKWGSPQYF.

Comments on this clonotype: It may be a read error: a sequence one base away is much more abundant. The V gene is TRBV5-1, the J gene TRBJ2-2; D not certain. The CDR3 runs 12 residues. Trimming removed 4 bases at V and 10 bases at J, with 11 bases between. The germline CDR1 and CDR2 sequences are SGHRS and YFSETQ. CDR3 nucleotides: TGCGCCAGCAGCCCTCATGGCGAGGAGCTGTTTTTT. Protein sequence: CASSPHGEELFF.

This clonotype was observed many times. This chain links TRBV20-1 with TRBJ1-1; no definite D call. This CDR3 region has 14 residues. Germline CDR1 DFQATT, CDR2 SNEGSKA (reference sequence). Trimming took off 3 bases at V and 4 bases at J, with 15 bases between the two ends. Here the CDR3 reads CSARSTAVGTEAFF. Here the CDR3 DNA reads TGCAGTGCTAGGTCCACAGCAGTAGGCACTGAAGCTTTCTTT.

This clonotype was counted at least ten times. This chain uses TRBV28 with TRBJ1-2; possibly TRBD1 for D (6 bases). V dropped 4 bases and J dropped 5 bases, with 14 bases sitting between them. CDR3 length: 14 residues. CDR1 is MDHEN and CDR2 is SYDVKM in the germline V gene. CDR3 in amino acids: CASSSGASSYGYTF. The CDR3 DNA sequence: TGTGCCAGCAGTTCGGGGGCCTCTTCTTATGGCTACACCTTC.

This clonotype was observed a few times. The rearrangement joins TRBV18 to TRBJ1-1; the D is unclear. CDR3 length: 13 amino acids. Between the trimmed V and J ends, which lost 0 bases and 6 bases, there was a span of 8 bases. Per germline, CDR1 KGHSH and CDR2 LQKENI. The CDR3 DNA follows: TGTGCCAGCTCACCACCGGGATCCCCTGAAGCTTTCTTT. It yields the protein CASSPPGSPEAFF.

The sample holds many counts of this clonotype. J is TRBJ1-2 and V is TRBV7-9; 8 bases align to TRBD1. The germline CDR1 and CDR2 sequences are SEHNR and FQNEAQ (reference sequence). This CDR3 region has 14 residues. V dropped 5 bases and J dropped 5; count of bases not matched to a gene: 7. The CDR3 loop reads CASSPRTGWYGYTF. The CDR3 DNA follows: TGTGCCAGCAGCCCCCGGACAGGGTGGTATGGCTACACCTTC.

This clonotype occurred many times. The gene calls are TRBV5-1 and TRBJ2-1; D is undetermined. The CDR3 sequence is 15 residues long. Germline values: CDR1 SGHRS, CDR2 YFSETQ. V lost 1 base and J lost 0, with 8 bases in between. The CDR3: CASSLSESSYNEQFF. For the CDR3, the DNA is TGCGCCAGCAGCTTGAGCGAGAGCTCCTACAATGAGCAGTTCTTC.

The chain combines TRBV11-2 with TRBJ2-1, with 15 positions matching TRBD2. Trimming removed 5 bases from V and 5 bases from J; junction bases left unmatched: 4. The CDR3 extends over 16 amino acids. Per germline, CDR1 SGHAT and CDR2 FQNNGV. CDR3 sequence: CASSRTSGRANNEQFF. The CDR3 bases are TGTGCCAGCAGCCGGACTAGCGGGAGGGCAAACAATGAGCAGTTCTTC. The full variable domain, with the rest looked up from reference TRBV11-2 and TRBJ2-1, is EAGVAQSPRYKIIEKRQSVAFWCNPISGHATLYWYQQILGQGPKLLIQFQNNGVVDDSQLPKDRFSAERLKGVDSTLKIQPAKLEDSAVYLCASSRTSGRANNEQFFGPGTRLTVL.

Details on this clonotype: This clone may be a read error of a much larger clone one base away. The CDR3 protein is CAISDPGQGGYEQFF. CDR3 DNA: TGTGCCATCAGTGATCCGGGACAGGGGGGCTACGAGCAGTTCTTC. The chain recombines TRBV10-3 with TRBJ2-1, with 11 bases that match TRBD1. Germline CDR1 ENHRY, CDR2 SYGVKD. The CDR3 is made up of 15 amino acids. V lost 3 bases and J lost 10; bases outside the gene matches: 8.

This clonotype was observed a few times. This chain connects TRBV7-9 to TRBJ1-3; tentative D call: TRBD1 (5 bases). Deletions cut 5 bases from V and 0 bases from J, with 8 bases between. The CDR3 length is 14 residues. Per germline, CDR1 SEHNR and CDR2 FQNEAQ (reference sequence). The CDR3 sequence: CASSMGPSGNTIYF. The CDR3 nucleotides are TGTGCCAGCAGCATGGGACCCTCTGGAAACACCATATATTTT. The whole variable domain, remainder taken from reference TRBV7-9 and TRBJ1-3, is DTGVSQNPRHKITKRGQNVTFRCDPISEHNRLYWYRQTLGQGPEFLTYFQNEAQLEKSRLLSDRFSAERPKGSFSTLEIQRTEQGDSAMYLCASSMGPSGNTIYFGEGSWLTVV.

The CDR3 region is CASSLWGHGRTYEQYF. As DNA, the CDR3 is TGTGCCAGCAGCTTATGGGGGCATGGGAGAACCTACGAGCAGTACTTC. The rearrangement links TRBV7-9 to TRBJ2-7, with D possibly TRBD1 on 6 matching bases. The germline V gene has CDR1 SEHNR and CDR2 FQNEAQ (reference sequence). V was pared by 2 bases and J by 2 bases, with 16 bases between. The CDR3 runs 16 residues. The entire variable domain, with the rest obtained from reference TRBV7-9 and TRBJ2-7, is as follows: DTGVSQNPRHKITKRGQNVTFRCDPISEHNRLYWYRQTLGQGPEFLTYFQNEAQLEKSRLLSDRFSAERPKGSFSTLEIQRTEQGDSAMYLCASSLWGHGRTYEQYFGPGTRLTVT.

V usage is TRBV5-1 and J usage is TRBJ2-7; D could derive from TRBD1 or TRBD2 (5 bases each). The germline V gene encodes CDR1 SGHRS and CDR2 YFSETQ. The CDR3 is made up of 14 amino acids. Deletions cut 0 bases from V and 3 bases from J, with 10 bases between. CDR3 coding DNA: TGCGCCAGCAGCTTGGGACAGACTAACTACGAGCAGTACTTC. Encoded protein: CASSLGQTNYEQYF.

This clonotype was recorded many times. CDR3 DNA: TGTGCCAGCAGTTCTCCTTTGACTAGCGGGAACAATGAGCAGTTCTTC. This translates into CASSSPLTSGNNEQFF. J is TRBJ2-1 and V is TRBV13; 11 bases agree with TRBD2. The CDR3 has 16 residues. Germline lookup yields CDR1 PRHDT and CDR2 FYEKMQ (reference sequence). The junction had 9 bases not matched to a gene; V was cut back by 6 bases and J by 5 bases.

The chain employs TRBV10-3 and TRBJ1-2, with D possibly matching TRBD1 (6 bases). From germline, CDR1 is ENHRY and CDR2 SYGVKD. V dropped 8 bases and J dropped 8 bases, with 12 bases sitting between them. The CDR3 totals 11 residues. The chain's CDR3 is CAIGSGVGYTF. CDR3 DNA: TGTGCCATCGGATCAGGGGTCGGCTACACCTTC.

This clonotype was counted only a few times. The chain joins TRBV6-5 to TRBJ1-2, with TRBD1 matching 7 bases. The junction had 8 bases not matched to a gene; V was cut back by 2 bases and J by 8 bases. There are 14 residues in the CDR3. CDR1 MNHEY and CDR2 SVGAGI come from the germline V gene. The CDR3 here is CASSYGQGVYGYTF. In DNA form, the CDR3 reads TGTGCCAGCAGTTACGGGCAGGGGGTTTACGGCTACACCTTC.

This clonotype was detected ten times or more. This chain joins TRBV27 and TRBJ1-6; D remains unclear. V was cut by 5 bases and J by 0 bases, with 2 bases left in between. CDR1 MNHEY and CDR2 SMNVEV come from the germline V gene (reference sequence). This CDR3 has 13 residues. CDR3 DNA: TGTGCCAGCAGTGTCTCCTATAATTCACCCCTCCACTTT. Translation: CASSVSYNSPLHF.